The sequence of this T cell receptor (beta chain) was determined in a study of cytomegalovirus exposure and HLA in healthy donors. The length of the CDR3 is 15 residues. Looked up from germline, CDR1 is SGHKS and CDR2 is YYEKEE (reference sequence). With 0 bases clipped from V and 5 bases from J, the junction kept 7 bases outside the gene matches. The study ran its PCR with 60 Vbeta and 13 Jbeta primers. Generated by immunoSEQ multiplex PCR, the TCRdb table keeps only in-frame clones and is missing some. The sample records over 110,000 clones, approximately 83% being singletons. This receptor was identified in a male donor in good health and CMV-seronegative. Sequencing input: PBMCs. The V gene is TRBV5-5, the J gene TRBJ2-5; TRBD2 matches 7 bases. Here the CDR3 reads CASSLGAGVKETQYF. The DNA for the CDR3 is TGTGCCAGCAGCTTGGGGGCGGGAGTTAAGGAGACCCAGTACTTC.